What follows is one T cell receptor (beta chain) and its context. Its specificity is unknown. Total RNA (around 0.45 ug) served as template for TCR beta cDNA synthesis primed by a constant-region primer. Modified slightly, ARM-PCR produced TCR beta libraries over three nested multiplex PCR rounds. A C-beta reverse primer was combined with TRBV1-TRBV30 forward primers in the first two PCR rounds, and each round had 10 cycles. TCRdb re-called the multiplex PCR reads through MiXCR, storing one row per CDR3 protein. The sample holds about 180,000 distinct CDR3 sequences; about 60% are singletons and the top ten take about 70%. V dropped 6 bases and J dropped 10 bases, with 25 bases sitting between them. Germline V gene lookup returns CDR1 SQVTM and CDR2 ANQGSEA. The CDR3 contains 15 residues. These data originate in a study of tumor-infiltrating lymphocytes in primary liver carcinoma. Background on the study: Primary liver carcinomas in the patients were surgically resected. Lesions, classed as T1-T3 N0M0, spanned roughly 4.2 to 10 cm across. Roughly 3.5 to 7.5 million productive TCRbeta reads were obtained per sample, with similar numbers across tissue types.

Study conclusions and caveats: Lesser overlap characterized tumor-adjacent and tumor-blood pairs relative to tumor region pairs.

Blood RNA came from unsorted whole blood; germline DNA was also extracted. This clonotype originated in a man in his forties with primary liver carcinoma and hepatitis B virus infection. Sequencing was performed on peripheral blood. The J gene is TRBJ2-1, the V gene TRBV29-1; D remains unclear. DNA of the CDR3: TGCAGCGTGGAGCCTCCTTCCAGCTCCTATAAAGAGCAGTTCTTC. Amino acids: CSVEPPSSSYKEQFF.